The 32 T cell receptor beta chains below come from one sample, sequenced in a study of blood T cell repertoires in COVID-19. Some clones are missing from TCRdb's copy, which holds only in-frame ones; the method was immunoSEQ multiplex PCR. The sample consists of approximately 67,000 clones, around 87% of them appearing once. Sequenced input: peripheral blood. The receptors come from a man in his fifties or sixties with active COVID-19.

The chain combines TRBV6-6 with TRBJ2-3; D perhaps matches TRBD1 (6 bases). This CDR3 is 16 amino acids long. The V end lost 0 bases, the J end lost 2 bases, and 12 bases lay between the germline ends. The germline V gene has CDR1 MNHNY and CDR2 SVGAGI (reference sequence). The DNA of the CDR3 is TGTGCCAGCAGTTACTCCAGGGGTGTAGTCACAGATACGCAGTATTTT. Translating it yields CASSYSRGVVTDTQYF.

This chain joins TRBV11-2 and TRBJ1-1; maybe TRBD1 (6 bases). The germline CDR1 and CDR2 sequences are SGHAT and FQNNGV. V was cut by 1 base and J by 7 bases, with 13 bases left in between. This CDR3 is 14 amino acids long. This CDR3 is CASSLGLMTGEAFF. Here the CDR3 DNA reads TGTGCCAGCAGCTTAGGTTTGATGACAGGTGAAGCTTTCTTT. Full variable domain (rest looked up from reference TRBV11-2 and TRBJ1-1): EAGVAQSPRYKIIEKRQSVAFWCNPISGHATLYWYQQILGQGPKLLIQFQNNGVVDDSQLPKDRFSAERLKGVDSTLKIQPAKLEDSAVYLCASSLGLMTGEAFFGQGTRLTVV.

CDR3 region: CSARDNPETYF. The CDR3 region has the DNA TGCAGTGCCAGGGACAATCCTGAGACGTACTTC. The V call is TRBV20-1, the J call TRBJ2-7, with D possibly matching TRBD1 (6 bases). The CDR3 sequence is 11 residues long. CDR1 DFQATT and CDR2 SNEGSKA come from the germline V gene (reference sequence). V was clipped by 6 bases and J by 12 bases, with 18 bases between them.

The V gene is TRBV24-1, the J gene TRBJ1-1, with a weak D call TRBD1 (6 bases). CDR1 is KGHDR, CDR2 SFDVKD, per germline. V shed 9 bases and J shed 5 bases, with 9 bases lying between them. CDR3 size: 11 residues. CDR3 region: CATQRGTEAFF. In DNA, the CDR3 is TGTGCCACCCAAAGGGGGACTGAAGCTTTCTTT.

This clone was picked up one time. One base away lies a much larger clone, so this may be a sequencing read error. The same CDR3 is also encoded by other DNA sequences in this sample. The rearrangement links TRBV4-3 to TRBJ2-1, with 9 positions matching TRBD2. This CDR3 is built from 16 residues. The germline V gene has CDR1 LGHNA and CDR2 YSLEER. Here the CDR3 DNA reads TGCGCTAGCAGCCAAGGGGCGGGACTAGCTTACAATGAGCAGTTCTTC. Amino acid sequence: CASSQGAGLAYNEQFF.

V usage is TRBV5-1 and J usage is TRBJ2-1; 15 bases map to TRBD2. The junction had 8 bases not matched to a gene; V was cut back by 4 bases and J by 9 bases. CDR3 length equals 16 residues. Germline V gene lookup returns CDR1 SGHRS and CDR2 YFSETQ. CDR3 loop: CASSRGLAGGLFEQFF. The CDR3 DNA reads TGCGCCAGCAGCAGAGGACTAGCGGGAGGGCTTTTTGAGCAGTTCTTC.

This chain joins TRBV6-5 and TRBJ1-2; 8 bases fit TRBD1. V trimming: 6 bases; J trimming: 4 bases; junction bases outside the gene matches: 4. Germline-derived CDR1 and CDR2 are MNHEY and SVGAGI. The CDR3 extends over 13 amino acids. CDR3 nucleotide sequence: TGTGCCAGCAGCCCGGACAGGGTCTATGGCTACACCTTC. Translated, it gives CASSPDRVYGYTF.

V usage is TRBV7-3 and J usage is TRBJ2-2; 7 nucleotides match TRBD1. The ends lost 5 bases at V and 7 bases at J; junction bases unmatched: 7. Germline V gene data show CDR1 as SGHTA and CDR2 as FQGTGA. CDR3 length equals 14 residues. The CDR3 loop is CASSRDRLGGELFF. CDR3 coding DNA: TGTGCCAGCAGCCGGGACAGATTGGGCGGGGAGCTGTTTTTT. Complete variable domain (other parts from reference TRBV7-3 and TRBJ2-2): GAGVSQTPSNKVTEKGKYVELRCDPISGHTALYWYRQSLGQGPEFLIYFQGTGAADDSGLPNDRFFAVRPEGSVSTLKIQRTERGDSAVYLCASSRDRLGGELFFGEGSRLTVL.

The chain is built from TRBV19 and TRBJ1-1, with D possibly TRBD1 on 5 matching bases. V was shortened by 2 bases and J by 4 bases, with 11 bases between the two germline ends. Germline-derived CDR1 and CDR2 are LNHDA and SQIVND (reference sequence). This CDR3 is 14 amino acids long. The CDR3: CASSISRQTTEAFF. As DNA, the CDR3 is TGTGCCAGTAGTATATCCCGACAGACCACTGAAGCTTTCTTT.

V and J are TRBV4-2 and TRBJ2-1; no reliable D call. Trimming took 1 base from V and 0 from J, leaving 10 bases between them. In germline, CDR1 is LGHNA, CDR2 YNFKEQ. The CDR3 totals 16 residues. The chain's CDR3 is CASSQARPSSYNEQFF. CDR3 nucleotide sequence: TGTGCCAGCAGCCAAGCTCGCCCCAGCTCCTACAATGAGCAGTTCTTC.

V and J are TRBV27 and TRBJ2-7, with TRBD2 matching over 8 bases. The junction had 8 bases not matched to a gene; V was cut back by 7 bases and J by 3 bases. From germline, CDR1 is MNHEY and CDR2 SMNVEV (reference sequence). The CDR3 is 14 amino acids. Here the CDR3 reads CASTPGGRVYEQYF. CDR3 sequence (DNA): TGTGCCAGCACTCCGGGGGGGAGAGTCTACGAGCAGTACTTC.

The chain combines TRBV2 with TRBJ1-1; the D is unclear. The CDR3 is 14 amino acids. The V end was cut by 6 bases, the J end by 5 bases, with 16 bases between. Germline V gene data show CDR1 as SNHLY and CDR2 as FYNNEI. DNA for the CDR3: TGTGCCAGCAGAACATTGACGGGAGGGACTGAAGCTTTCTTT. As protein: CASRTLTGGTEAFF.

The gene calls are TRBV2 and TRBJ2-5; 7 bases fit TRBD1. CDR3 length equals 15 residues. Germline V CDR1 and CDR2: SNHLY, FYNNEI. J gave up 5 bases and V 6 bases, and 12 bases lay outside the gene matches. The chain's CDR3 is CASREGQPAGETQYF. The DNA for the CDR3 is TGTGCCAGCAGAGAGGGACAGCCTGCAGGGGAGACCCAGTACTTC.

The chain links TRBV28 to TRBJ2-7; D gene uncertain. CDR1 and CDR2 (germline): MDHEN, SYDVKM. Between the trimmed V and J ends, which lost 1 base and 0 bases, there was a span of 7 bases. CDR3 length: 14 residues. The CDR3 DNA sequence: TGTGCCAGCAGTTTATTGAGGAGCTCCTACGAGCAGTACTTC. Protein product: CASSLLRSSYEQYF.

The V gene is TRBV19, the J gene TRBJ2-7; TRBD1 matches at 7 bases. CDR3 size: 13 residues. V dropped 10 bases and J dropped 3; count of bases not matched to a gene: 9. The germline gives CDR1 LNHDA, CDR2 SQIVND (reference sequence). As DNA, the CDR3 is TGTGCCACCCGAGGGCAGGGGGTCTACGAGCAGTACTTC. Translation: CATRGQGVYEQYF.

The count of this clone is one. The chain links TRBV28 to TRBJ2-7, with D maybe TRBD1 (6 bases). Germline V gene lookup returns CDR1 MDHEN and CDR2 SYDVKM. V lost 2 bases and J lost 2, with 10 bases in between. CDR3 size: 14 residues. CDR3 DNA: TGTGCCAGCAGTTTAGACAGGAGACCCTACGAGCAGTACTTC. As protein: CASSLDRRPYEQYF.

The rearrangement joins TRBV27 to TRBJ2-1, with D perhaps TRBD1 (6 bases). Germline CDR1 and CDR2: MNHEY and SMNVEV (reference sequence). V dropped 3 bases and J dropped 4 bases, with 19 bases sitting between them. The CDR3 consists of 17 residues. This CDR3 reads CASSFDVRGKTYNEQFF. In DNA, the CDR3 is TGTGCCAGCAGTTTTGATGTAAGGGGGAAAACTTACAATGAGCAGTTCTTC.

This chain links TRBV9 with TRBJ1-2, with TRBD1 identical over 9 bases. Germline values: CDR1 SGDLS, CDR2 YYNGEE. The ends lost 3 bases at V and 10 bases at J; junction bases unmatched: 13. The CDR3 contains 15 residues. The CDR3 loop reads CASSAGLGTGPVYTF. Written as DNA, the CDR3 is TGTGCCAGCAGCGCCGGGTTGGGGACAGGGCCAGTCTACACCTTC.

This clone was picked up one time. The chain recombines TRBV18 with TRBJ2-5; TRBD1 matches at 7 bases. Germline trimming cut 4 bases from V and 2 bases from J; bases unmatched to any gene: 4. Germline CDR1 KGHSH, CDR2 LQKENI. The CDR3 is 14 residues long. CDR3 bases: TGTGCCAGCTCACAGAACAGGGGACAAGAGACCCAGTACTTC. This codes for CASSQNRGQETQYF. The full variable domain, its missing parts supplied by reference TRBV18 and TRBJ2-5, is NAGVMQNPRHLVRRRGQEARLRCSPMKGHSHVYWYRQLPEEGLKFMVYLQKENIIDESGMPKERFSAEFPKEGPSILRIQQVVRGDSAAYFCASSQNRGQETQYFGPGTRLLVL.

The chain uses TRBV3-1 (or the pseudogene TRBV3-2) and TRBJ2-7; perhaps TRBD2 as D (6 bases). Germline lookup yields CDR1 LGHDT and CDR2 YNNKEL (reference sequence). The CDR3 is made up of 11 amino acids. Trimming removed 6 bases at V and 6 bases at J, with 9 bases between. Written as DNA, the CDR3 is TGTGCCAGCAGGGAGGGGCTCGAGCAGTACTTC. Protein sequence: CASREGLEQYF.

The chain is built from TRBV18 and TRBJ2-5, with TRBD1 matching over 8 bases. The CDR3 runs 14 residues. Unmatched junction bases numbered 6, after V lost 4 bases and J lost 5 bases. The germline V gene encodes CDR1 KGHSH and CDR2 LQKENI. DNA of the CDR3: TGTGCCAGCTCACGGGACAGGTCGGAGGAGACCCAGTACTTC. The encoded protein is CASSRDRSEETQYF.

The V gene is TRBV6-2 or TRBV6-3, the J gene TRBJ2-1, with a possible D match to TRBD2 (5 bases). This CDR3 has 15 residues. With 1 base removed from V and 6 bases from J, the gap between germline ends came to 13 bases. Germline CDR1 and CDR2: MNHEY and SVGEGT. CDR3 sequence: CASSYFTSNSNEQFF. CDR3 sequence (DNA): TGTGCCAGCAGTTACTTTACTAGTAATAGCAATGAGCAGTTCTTC.

In this sample, this clone turned up a few times. The chain is built from TRBV7-9 and TRBJ1-6, with 7 bases fitting TRBD1. The CDR3 is made up of 14 amino acids. Germline V gene sequence: CDR1 SEHNR, CDR2 FQNEAQ (reference sequence). Germline trimming cut 5 bases from V and 7 bases from J; bases unmatched to any gene: 5. CDR3 amino acids: CASSPETGNSPLHF. CDR3 bases: TGTGCCAGCAGCCCAGAGACAGGGAATTCACCCCTCCACTTT.

The CDR3 coding sequence is TGTGCCAGCAGCCGAACAGGGGTTGTGGGTTCTGGGGCCAACGTCCTGACTTTC. This codes for CASSRTGVVGSGANVLTF. The genes are TRBV7-6 and TRBJ2-6, with 7 bases aligning to TRBD1. Germline CDR1 is SGHVS and CDR2 is FNYEAQ. The trim removed 5 bases at V and 1 base at J, leaving 11 bases unmatched. The CDR3 has 18 residues.

The chain links TRBV28 to TRBJ1-6; 8 bases are shared with TRBD1. CDR1 is MDHEN and CDR2 is SYDVKM in the germline V gene. Trimming cost V 5 bases and J 3 bases; bases outside gene matches: 6. This CDR3 spans 16 amino acids. In DNA form, the CDR3 reads TGTGCCAGCAGTGGGGGACAGGTCGACTATAATTCACCCCTCCACTTT. This translates into CASSGGQVDYNSPLHF.

This clone appeared once. This chain links TRBV27 with TRBJ2-1; TRBD2 matches 11 bases. From germline, CDR1 is MNHEY and CDR2 SMNVEV (reference sequence). The CDR3 extends over 17 amino acids. The J segment lost 7 bases and the V segment lost 2 bases, leaving 10 bases of the junction unmatched. The CDR3 nucleotides are TGTGCCAGCAGTTTACGATTACTAGCGGGAGATAAAAATGAGCAGTTCTTC. Translated: CASSLRLLAGDKNEQFF.

The chain recombines TRBV30 with TRBJ1-2, with D possibly TRBD1 on 5 matching bases. The germline V and J ends were trimmed by 5 bases and 3 bases, with 19 bases remaining between them. CDR1 and CDR2 (germline): GTSNPN, SVGIG (reference sequence). CDR3 length: 15 residues. DNA for the CDR3: TGTGCCTGGGCGCGGATGGGCAGGGTTCACTATGGCTACACCTTC. Translating gives CAWARMGRVHYGYTF.

The V call is TRBV3-1 (or the pseudogene TRBV3-2), the J call TRBJ2-7; 11 bases are shared with TRBD2. Trimming cost V 3 bases and J 9 bases; bases outside gene matches: 10. CDR1 and CDR2 from the germline V gene are LGHDT and YNNKEL (reference sequence). The CDR3 extends over 15 amino acids. The chain's CDR3 is CASSQRDSGRATQYF. In DNA form, the CDR3 reads TGTGCCAGCAGCCAGAGGGATAGCGGGAGGGCCACGCAGTACTTC.

The J gene is TRBJ2-1, the V gene TRBV13; D possibly corresponds to TRBD2 (5 bases). Germline assignment: CDR1 PRHDT and CDR2 FYEKMQ (reference sequence). CDR3 length: 14 residues. V shed 3 bases and J shed 8 bases, with 14 bases lying between them. CDR3 nucleotides: TGTGCCAGCAGCTTCGGAGCGGAGGTGTATGAGCAGTTCTTC. Its translation: CASSFGAEVYEQFF.

The genes are TRBV19 and TRBJ2-1, with 8 positions matching TRBD1. V lost 1 base to trimming and J lost 8 bases; unmatched junction nucleotides: 10. The CDR3 loop spans 16 amino acids. The V gene's germline CDR1 is LNHDA and CDR2 SQIVND (reference sequence). Written as DNA, the CDR3 is TGTGCCAGTAGTATAGTGGGGCAGGGGGCTCGGGATGAGCAGTTCTTC. This codes for CASSIVGQGARDEQFF.

This clone was recorded once. This rearrangement joins TRBV5-1 to TRBJ2-7; TRBD2 matches 8 bases. V lost 4 bases, J lost 3 bases, and 6 bases stayed unmatched. The length of the CDR3 is 14 residues. The V gene's germline CDR1 is SGHRS and CDR2 YFSETQ. The CDR3 region has the DNA TGCGCCAGCAGCCCGGACAGCGGGAGCTACGAGCAGTACTTC. Protein product: CASSPDSGSYEQYF.

The V gene is TRBV2, the J gene TRBJ1-1; D is possibly TRBD1 (6 bases). CDR3 size: 14 residues. Trimming removed 6 bases from V and 2 bases from J, with 13 bases in between. Germline V gene data show CDR1 as SNHLY and CDR2 as FYNNEI. CDR3 sequence: CASRTGTPNTEAFF. The CDR3 DNA reads TGTGCCAGCAGGACCGGGACACCTAACACTGAAGCTTTCTTT. Together with reference TRBV2 and TRBJ1-1, the CDR3 gives the full variable domain: EPEVTQTPSHQVTQMGQEVILRCVPISNHLYFYWYRQILGQKVEFLVSFYNNEISEKSEIFDDQFSVERPDGSNFTLKIRSTKLEDSAMYFCASRTGTPNTEAFFGQGTRLTVV.